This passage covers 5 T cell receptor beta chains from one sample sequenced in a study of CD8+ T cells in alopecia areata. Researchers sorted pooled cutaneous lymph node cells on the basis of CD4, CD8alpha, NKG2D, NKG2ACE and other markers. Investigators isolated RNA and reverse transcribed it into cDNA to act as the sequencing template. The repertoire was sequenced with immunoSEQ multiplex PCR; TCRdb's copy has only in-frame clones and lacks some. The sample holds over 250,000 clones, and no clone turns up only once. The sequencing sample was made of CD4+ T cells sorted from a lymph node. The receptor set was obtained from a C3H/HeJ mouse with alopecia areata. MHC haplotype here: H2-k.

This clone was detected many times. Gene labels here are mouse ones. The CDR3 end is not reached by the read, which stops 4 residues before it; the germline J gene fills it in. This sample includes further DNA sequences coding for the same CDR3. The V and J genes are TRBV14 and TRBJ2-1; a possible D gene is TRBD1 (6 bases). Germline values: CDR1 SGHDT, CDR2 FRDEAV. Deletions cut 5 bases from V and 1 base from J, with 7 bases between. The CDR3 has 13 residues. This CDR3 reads CASRDRNYAEQFF. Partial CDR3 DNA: TGTGCCAGCAGGGACAGAAACTATGCT.

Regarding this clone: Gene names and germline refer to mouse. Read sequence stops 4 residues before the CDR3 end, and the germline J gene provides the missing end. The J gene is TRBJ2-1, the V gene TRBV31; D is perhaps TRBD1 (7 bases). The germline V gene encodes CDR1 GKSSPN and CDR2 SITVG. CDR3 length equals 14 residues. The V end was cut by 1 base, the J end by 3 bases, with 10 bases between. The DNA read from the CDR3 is TGTGCCTGGAGTCAGGGGGCCCCCTATGCT. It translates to CAWSQGAPYA. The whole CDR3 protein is CAWSQGAPYAEQFF.

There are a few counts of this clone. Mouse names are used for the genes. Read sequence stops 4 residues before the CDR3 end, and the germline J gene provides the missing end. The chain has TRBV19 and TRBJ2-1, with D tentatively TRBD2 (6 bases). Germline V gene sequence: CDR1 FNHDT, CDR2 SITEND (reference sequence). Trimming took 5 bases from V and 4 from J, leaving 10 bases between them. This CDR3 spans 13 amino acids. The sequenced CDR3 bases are TGTGCCAGCAGCTGGGGAGGGTATGCT. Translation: CASSWGGYA. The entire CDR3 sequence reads CASSWGGYAEQFF.

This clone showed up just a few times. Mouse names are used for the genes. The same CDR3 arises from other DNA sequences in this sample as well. CDR3 protein: CASSIWGGAETLYF. The CDR3 bases that were read are TGTGCCAGCAGTATATGGGGGGGTGCAGAA. The J gene is TRBJ2-3, the V gene TRBV19; 7 bases align to TRBD2. The read terminates 4 residues ahead of where the CDR3 ends, so the germline J gene completes it. The germline gives CDR1 FNHDT, CDR2 SITEND (reference sequence). With 1 base clipped from V and 1 base from J, the junction kept 0 bases outside the gene matches. This CDR3 contains 14 residues.

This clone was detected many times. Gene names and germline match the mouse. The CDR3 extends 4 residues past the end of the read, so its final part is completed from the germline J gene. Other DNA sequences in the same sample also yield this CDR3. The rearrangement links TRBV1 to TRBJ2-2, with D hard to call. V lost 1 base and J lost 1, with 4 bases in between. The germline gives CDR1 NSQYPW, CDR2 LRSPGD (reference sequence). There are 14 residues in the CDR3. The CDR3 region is CTCSAGQNTGQLYF. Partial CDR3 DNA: TGCACCTGCAGTGCAGGACAAAACACCGGG.